This T cell receptor (beta chain) is from a study of shared clonotypes between healthy human individuals. Study in general: Ranging from 18 to 49 in age, donors were two women and a few men. CD4 naive and memory got three plates each, CD8 naive two, CD8 memory one. Study findings and constraints: Generally, naive subsets came out with larger estimated richness than memory subsets.

CDR3 size: 13 residues. V lost 7 bases and J 4 bases, leaving 11 bases between the germline ends. Germline CDR1 SNHLY, CDR2 FYNNEI. This clone was detected a few times. Its antigen is not identified. Other DNA sequences within the sample encode an identical CDR3. The authors' processing: Filtering differed because ImmunoSEQ produced junction-only sequences that carried no quality scores. Produced via immunoSEQ multiplex PCR; TCRdb's table is partial and in-frame only. V and J calls and clone size are given by that table; D and trimming were obtained from the DNA. The sample consists of 2 million to 2.5 million clones, 80% to 95% of them appearing once.

The origin of this receptor is a man aged 18 to 30 in good health. Some clones in this sample may be carry-over from other donors' samples. The V call is TRBV2, the J call TRBJ1-5; D not certain. Material: naive CD4+ T cells from PBMCs. The subset here: CD45RA+ positively selected. Here the CDR3 DNA reads TGTGCCAGCAAGGGTCAGGCTAATCAGCCCCAGCATTTT. Translated, it gives CASKGQANQPQHF.